The 18 T cell receptor beta chains given below trace back to one sample, sequenced in a study of blood T cell repertoires in COVID-19. Libraries were prepared by immunoSEQ multiplex PCR; TCRdb keeps only in-frame clonotypes and omits some of them. This table holds approximately 250,000 clones, more than 85% found once. Sequences were obtained from PBMCs or T cells enriched from blood (not recorded which). All receptors come from a middle-aged man who had been exposed to COVID-19.

This chain uses TRBV7-9 with TRBJ2-1; 13 nucleotides line up with TRBD2. This CDR3 is 17 amino acids long. The germline gives CDR1 SEHNR, CDR2 FQNEAQ (reference sequence). The trim removed 4 bases at V and 6 bases at J, leaving 9 bases unmatched. The chain's CDR3 is CASSSPIGTSGTNEQFF. DNA for the CDR3: TGTGCCAGCAGCTCGCCTATCGGGACTAGCGGGACCAATGAGCAGTTCTTC.

This chain links TRBV28 with TRBJ2-7; D possibly corresponds to TRBD2 (7 bases). This CDR3 has 17 amino acids. With 7 bases removed from V and 2 bases from J, the gap between germline ends came to 24 bases. From germline, CDR1 is MDHEN and CDR2 SYDVKM. This CDR3 reads CASTDLGAGAKTYEQYF. CDR3 DNA: TGTGCCAGCACTGACCTGGGGGCGGGGGCGAAGACCTACGAGCAGTACTTC. The whole variable domain, remainder taken from reference TRBV28 and TRBJ2-7, is DVKVTQSSRYLVKRTGEKVFLECVQDMDHENMFWYRQDPGLGLRLIYFSYDVKMKEKGDIPEGYSVSREKKERFSLILESASTNQTSMYLCASTDLGAGAKTYEQYFGPGTRLTVT.

The rearrangement uses TRBV7-9 and TRBJ2-7; 8 nucleotides align to TRBD1. V dropped 5 bases and J dropped 7; count of bases not matched to a gene: 10. The germline gives CDR1 SEHNR, CDR2 FQNEAQ (reference sequence). The CDR3 is 14 residues long. CDR3 sequence reads: CASSKGDRPQEQYF. As DNA, the CDR3 is TGTGCCAGCAGCAAGGGGGACAGGCCCCAAGAGCAGTACTTC.

V gene TRBV6-2 or TRBV6-3 combines with J gene TRBJ2-7; 8 nucleotides match TRBD2. Germline loops: CDR1 MNHEY, CDR2 SVGEGT. The junction had 12 bases not matched to a gene; V was cut back by 6 bases and J by 5 bases. The CDR3 sequence is 15 residues long. CDR3 amino acids: CASSLYKREQDEQYF. The CDR3 nucleotides are TGTGCCAGCAGCCTTTACAAGCGGGAGCAGGACGAGCAGTACTTC.

The chain is built from TRBV30 and TRBJ1-5; 8 bases map to TRBD1. V gave up 2 bases and J gave up 5 bases; unmatched junction bases: 8. This CDR3 is built from 15 residues. Germline V gives CDR1 GTSNPN, CDR2 SVGIG (reference sequence). In nucleotides, the CDR3 is TGTGCCTGGAGTTTCCGGGGACAGGAGGATCAGCCCCAGCATTTT. Amino acid sequence: CAWSFRGQEDQPQHF.

The table lists this clone with a count of one. The V gene is TRBV7-9, the J gene TRBJ2-1; D call uncertain. V was pared by 1 base and J by 9 bases, with 4 bases between. Per the germline V gene, CDR1 is SEHNR and CDR2 is FQNEAQ (reference sequence). This CDR3 has 11 amino acids. CDR3 sequence: CASSLDSEQFF. DNA for the CDR3: TGTGCCAGCAGCTTAGATAGTGAGCAGTTCTTC.

This rearrangement joins TRBV3-1 (or the pseudogene TRBV3-2) to TRBJ2-7; 9 nucleotides align to TRBD2. Trimming at V came to 3 bases and at J to 0 bases, leaving 12 bases not matched to a gene. From germline, CDR1 is LGHDT and CDR2 YNNKEL (reference sequence). This CDR3 has 18 residues. The CDR3 reads CASSQYPPLAGVSYEQYF. DNA for the CDR3: TGTGCCAGCAGCCAGTATCCCCCACTAGCGGGCGTCTCCTACGAGCAGTACTTC.

The genes are TRBV4-2 and TRBJ2-3; TRBD2 matches 13 bases. This CDR3 region has 14 residues. CDR1 and CDR2 from the germline V gene are LGHNA and YNFKEQ. With 7 bases clipped from V and 11 bases from J, the junction kept 9 bases outside the gene matches. The chain's CDR3 is CASTTGTSGNLQYF. The DNA for the CDR3 is TGTGCCAGCACCACCGGGACTAGCGGGAATTTGCAGTATTTT.

The chain combines TRBV30 with TRBJ1-2; tentative D call: TRBD1 (6 bases). The CDR3 loop spans 16 amino acids. V gave up 5 bases and J gave up 3 bases, with 22 bases separating them. CDR1 GTSNPN and CDR2 SVGIG come from the germline V gene (reference sequence). The CDR3 here is CAWFPTWGGHYYGYTF. The CDR3 DNA reads TGTGCCTGGTTTCCTACATGGGGGGGGCATTACTATGGCTACACCTTC.

The chain has TRBV18 and TRBJ1-2; maybe TRBD1 (6 bases). The ends were cut back, 4 bases at V and 0 bases at J, with 21 bases in the middle. The CDR3 runs to 18 residues. Per germline, CDR1 KGHSH and CDR2 LQKENI. CDR3 protein: CASSLTGHMGLANYGYTF. The CDR3 coding sequence is TGTGCCAGCTCACTCACGGGACATATGGGATTAGCTAACTATGGCTACACCTTC.

The chain joins TRBV12-3 or TRBV12-4 to TRBJ2-7; 10 nucleotides align to TRBD2. CDR3 length equals 13 residues. J lost 5 bases, V lost 6 bases, and 4 bases had no gene match. CDR3 sequence: CASSSTSGDEQYF. The CDR3 DNA follows: TGTGCCAGCAGCAGTACTAGCGGGGACGAGCAGTACTTC.

The sample holds a few counts of this clone. The chain carries TRBV27 and TRBJ1-1; TRBD1 aligns across 10 bases. Germline loops: CDR1 MNHEY, CDR2 SMNVEV (reference sequence). V shed 2 bases and J 0 bases; nucleotides not matched to a gene: 15. This CDR3 is built from 20 residues. CDR3 residues: CASSLKGTGAPSRMNTEAFF. DNA for the CDR3: TGTGCCAGCAGTTTAAAGGGGACAGGGGCCCCTTCCCGCATGAACACTGAAGCTTTCTTT.

V gene TRBV18 combines with J gene TRBJ1-1, with D uncertain. In germline, CDR1 is KGHSH, CDR2 LQKENI. V gave up 7 bases and J gave up 5 bases, with 11 bases separating them. The CDR3 has 12 amino acids. The CDR3 protein is CASFTAGTEAFF. CDR3 DNA: TGTGCCAGCTTTACGGCGGGGACTGAAGCTTTCTTT.

The chain has TRBV5-4 and TRBJ2-7; 10 nucleotides match TRBD2. CDR1 SGHNT and CDR2 YYREEE come from the germline V gene (reference sequence). This CDR3 spans 15 amino acids. The V gene end was trimmed by 4 bases and the J gene end by 4 bases; junction bases not matched to a gene: 8. Here the CDR3 DNA reads TGTGCCAGCAGCATTAGCGGGAGGAGTGTGTACGAGCAGTACTTC. Translation: CASSISGRSVYEQYF.

This chain uses TRBV4-1 with TRBJ2-5; 9 bases are a match to TRBD1. Germline loops: CDR1 MGHRA, CDR2 YSYEKL. This CDR3 has 16 amino acids. After removal of 1 base from V and 5 bases from J, the junction contained 8 bases not matched to a gene. The CDR3 bases are TGCGCCAGCAGCCAAGTCCCAGGACAGGGGCGTGAGACCCAGTACTTC. Protein product: CASSQVPGQGRETQYF.

This clone was seen only once. The V gene is TRBV18, the J gene TRBJ2-5, with D possibly TRBD1 on 6 matching bases. Germline-derived CDR1 and CDR2 are KGHSH and LQKENI. The V end lost 2 bases, the J end lost 4 bases, and 8 bases lay between the germline ends. The CDR3 loop spans 13 amino acids. In DNA form, the CDR3 reads TGTGCCAGCTCACCATCAGGGGTAGAGACCCAGTACTTC. Protein sequence: CASSPSGVETQYF.

The CDR3 nucleotides read TGTGCCAGCAGCCCAGGCCTCGGCGACAGGGTAAACTCACCCCTCCACTTT. Translating it yields CASSPGLGDRVNSPLHF. The chain combines TRBV27 with TRBJ1-6, with 7 bases lining up with TRBD1. After removal of 6 bases from V and 10 bases from J, the junction contained 18 bases not matched to a gene. This CDR3 is built from 17 residues. Germline loops: CDR1 MNHEY, CDR2 SMNVEV (reference sequence).

This chain connects TRBV19 to TRBJ1-3; no definite D call. V was trimmed by 3 bases and J by 0 bases, leaving 9 bases between them. Looked up from germline, CDR1 is LNHDA and CDR2 is SQIVND (reference sequence). The CDR3 extends over 15 amino acids. CDR3 coding DNA: TGTGCCAGTAGTATCGCACTACACTCTGGAAACACCATATATTTT. Protein: CASSIALHSGNTIYF.